Here is one TCR beta chain with its context. This clonotype has at least ten counts. Its antigen is not yet known. The record has no base qualities; no much larger clone is one base away. V and J lose 2 bases and 9 bases, and a span of 11 bases separates them. The germline V gene provides CDR1 KGHSH and CDR2 LQKENI. The cysteine opens and the phenylalanine closes a CDR3 of 13 amino acids. Of all the DNA, just the CDR3 is kept, 39 bases in frame from base 1. The sample originates from a study of regulatory T cells in long-lasting Graves disease (dated by TCRdb to about 2021). About the study as a whole: Newly diagnosed Graves' disease patients had taken antithyroid drugs for less than 3 months. The study took place in China and was registered as a clinical trial. Peripheral blood TCR sequencing and RNA sequencing compared persistent Graves' disease patients with newly diagnosed Graves' disease patients. A total of about 33 samples underwent TCR sequencing, from about 13 patients with persistent Graves' disease and 20 or so patients with newly diagnosed Graves' disease. Results and caveats for the whole study, not just this receptor: More public clonotypes were shared among persistent patients (under 3,000) than among newly diagnosed patients (966). Because the primary lesion, thyroid tissue, could not be accessed, the study looked at peripheral blood alone. Lower TCR Shannon entropy and fewer highly expanded clones were observed in persistent Graves' disease patients than in newly diagnosed patients, which suggested clonal expansion. Preferential use of TRBV28, TRBJ1-2 and TRBJ2-5 was observed in persistent disease, whereas TRBV20-1 and TRBJ2-1 were favored in newly diagnosed disease. Sequencing and analysis were limited to the TCR beta chain. The authors acknowledged the small sample size as a limitation that may reduce accuracy.

The meaning of the sample's time point label: newly diagnosed GD, antithyroid drugs for less than 3 months. For both TCR sequencing and RNA sequencing, RNA was extracted from PBMCs in TRIzol. The diagnosis of Graves' disease followed American Thyroid Association guidelines. Patients for the study were recruited at an endocrinology department in Xi'an, China. Each patient gave 9 to 10 milliliters of peripheral blood, collected in an EDTA anticoagulant tube. Ficoll Paque Plus density gradient separation was used to isolate PBMCs, and no further T cell sorting was done. An Agilent 2100 Bioanalyzer and agarose gel were used to check RNA quality, while a NanoDrop 2000 measured RNA concentration. The library was made by multiplex PCR. TCRdb records Illumina HiSeq 4000 as the sequencer. iRepertoire HTBI primers and Arm-PCR amplification of CDR3 regions were used to construct TCR beta libraries. Before sequencing, the PCR products underwent gel purification. Regarding the original processing steps: A total of some 60 TRBV and 14 TRBJ segments were identified across samples and were used for gene usage analysis of CDR3 amino acid clonotypes. Filtered high-quality paired reads were merged into contigs using COPE and FqMerger. BLAST was used to align contigs to the IMGT TRBV, TRBD and TRBJ reference genes, and CDR3 was defined following IMGT. Highly expanded clones were defined as clonotypes with a frequency above 0.1%. Shannon entropy was used to measure repertoire diversity, and the Gini coefficient was used to measure V-J evenness. A clonotype was considered public if more than one individual shared it. Clones were called with MiXCR by TCRdb after fastp trimmed the public reads at Q25, and only in-frame beta chains were retained. One record per CDR3 amino acid sequence lists the most common genes and DNA. None of the V and J calls come from the authors' own analysis; TCRdb made them. Counted in this sample were more than 400,000 distinct CDR3 sequences; roughly 15% of them appeared once. 9.5% to 15% of the sample is held by the ten biggest clonotypes.

These sequences were also reported in another study, on T cells in Graves' hyperthyroidism and ophthalmopathy. From that second study: A patient counted as having stable Graves' hyperthyroidism if no progression to ophthalmopathy occurred over 18 months of follow-up. The hyperthyroidism patients were between 18 and 65 years old and newly diagnosed, with a disease duration of less than 2 months. Patients with uncontrolled infections, other autoimmune diseases, pregnancy or lactation were excluded. Diagnoses were based on clinical symptoms, serum thyroxine and TRAb, thyroid ultrasound and orbital computed tomography. The TCR CDR3 was subjected to a first round of RT-PCR using the HTBI primer set and the Qiagen OneStep RT-PCR kit. Most expanded thyroid clonotypes (frequency above 0.001) were also detected in blood, suggesting blood repertoires may reflect thyroid immune responses. A model built on a 13 V-J signature distinguished ophthalmopathy from stable hyperthyroidism, reaching around 87% sensitivity and about 81% specificity in cross-validation and 80%/75% in testing. In validation, progression to ophthalmopathy was predicted by the model with roughly 71% sensitivity and 72.22% specificity, a median of around 6.5 months before onset. To identify distinguishing TCR V-J signatures, a discovery cohort of about 100 patients was used, comprising 43 with Graves' ophthalmopathy and some 60 with stable Graves' hyperthyroidism. An independent validation cohort of fewer than 20 hyperthyroidism patients and approximately 15 patients who later progressed to ophthalmopathy tested prospective prediction of ophthalmopathy. The approximately 98 discovery patients were randomly divided into training and test sets at a 7:3 ratio. In addition, the study compared T-cell repertoires in thyroid tissue and in blood from several Graves' hyperthyroidism patients. Following sampling, methimazole starting at 30 mg daily was given to hyperthyroidism patients, and high-dose intravenous methylprednisolone was given to ophthalmopathy patients. A second multiplex PCR round built the libraries, followed by size selection and purification. Paired-end sequencing of the libraries was performed with 100 bp reads on an Illumina HiSeq2000. Raw data were processed with SOAPnuke, discarding reads with adapters, uncalled bases, mean Phred below 15, or no exact constant-primer or identifier match. High-quality paired reads were merged with COPE v1.2.5, and unique nucleotide sequences were defined as clonotypes. MiTCR v1.1 was used to align clonotypes to the IMGT TRBV, TRBD and TRBJ reference segments. Analysis was restricted to V-J combinations with a frequency above 0.0001, which covered roughly 99% of repertoires. A TCS score was defined as the ratio between F50 (clonal expansion) and ExV (chaos), using BLOSUM62-based TCRdist between CDR3 peptides within each V-J. Welch's t-statistics and random forest reduced just over 500 V-J features to 13, which were used in a naive Bayes classifier (R e1071). No statistical method was used to set the sample size in advance, and investigators knew the group allocation. The paper describes TCR Vbeta CDR3 sequencing of fewer than 150 peripheral blood samples, made up of under 50 ophthalmopathy patients, roughly 80 hyperthyroidism patients and 17 progressor patients.

The input for sequencing was peripheral blood mononuclear cells (PBMCs), taken at new diagnosis, from a patient treated with antithyroid drugs. The sequence links TRBV18 to TRBJ2-1; no D gene is confidently identified. The origin of this receptor is a man aged 35-49 years with Graves disease. Donor details come from another sample of the same person, matched by shared clones. The bases are TGTGCCAGCTCACCAACGGCAGCTGGTGAGCAGTTCTTC. Its product reads: CASSPTAAGEQFF.